The T cell receptor (beta chain) under discussion was sequenced for a study of blood T cell repertoires in COVID-19. Study at large: The origin of the acute and convalescent COVID-19 samples was the United States, Italy and Spain. Sources were T cells, B-cell-depleted T cells, or PBMCs; the material itself was cDNA or gDNA.

This CDR3 is built from 15 residues. Germline CDR1 reads SGHTA; CDR2 reads FQGNSA. V lost 0 bases and J lost 1, with 6 bases in between. Authors' analysis steps: Researchers report that nucleated cell counts were estimated from reference gene primer amplification. Profiling relied on immunoSEQ multiplex PCR, and the TCRdb table lists in-frame clones only, not all of them. V, J and clone size reflect that table, while D and trimming were determined from the DNA. The table records around 68,000 clones, approximately 91% of them present only once. The receptor comes from a human donor in a cohort sampled during active COVID-19. Material: peripheral blood. V gene TRBV7-2 combines with J gene TRBJ1-4; D unclear. The CDR3 bases are TGTGCCAGCAGCTTAGCGCACAGAACTAATGAAAAACTGTTTTTT. It encodes CASSLAHRTNEKLFF.